The source of this TCR beta chain is a study of OX40 agonist ivuxolimab in advanced cancers. Across the whole study: Dose-escalation patients' cancers were hepatocellular carcinoma, melanoma, renal cell or head and neck cancer. Those enrolled were 80% to 85% male, with a mean age of 60 years and ages from about 20 to 85.

This clone turned up a few times. What it binds is not known. The protocol was immunoSEQ multiplex PCR, while the TCRdb copy is restricted to in-frame clones and leaves out a portion. The profile shows roughly 61,000 clones, 82% of them singletons. V was pared by 6 bases and J by 1 base, with 6 bases of the junction left unmatched. CDR1 and CDR2 from the germline V gene are SQVTM and ANQGSEA. This CDR3 spans 15 amino acids. Patients who had autoimmune disease history or got systemic immunosuppression were left out. Overall study findings and caveats: Clonal expansion in partial responders at 0.1-3.0 mg/kg ranked among the lowest.

The material sequenced was CD4+ or CD8+ T cells sorted from blood, taken in a trial of the OX40 agonist ivuxolimab. This rearrangement joins TRBV29-1 to TRBJ2-4, with 10 bases lining up with TRBD1. The TCR originated in an adult with an advanced solid tumor such as melanoma, head and neck, liver or kidney cancer. The CDR3: CSVDRGQVAKNIQYF. DNA for the CDR3: TGCAGCGTCGACAGGGGGCAGGTGGCCAAAAACATTCAGTACTTC. The variable domain in full, completed from reference TRBV29-1 and TRBJ2-4, reads SAVISQKPSRDICQRGTSLTIQCQVDSQVTMMFWYRQQPGQSLTLIATANQGSEATYESGFVIDKFPISRPNLTFSTLTVSNMSPEDSSIYLCSVDRGQVAKNIQYFGAGTRLSVL.